Below are 25 T cell receptor beta chains sequenced from a single sample in a study of control samples from healthy donors and cancer patients. Sequenced by immunoSEQ multiplex PCR; TCRdb stores in-frame clones only, minus some. The table shows approximately 100,000 clones, with 85% to 90% occurring only once. The sequenced sample was blood. The receptors were sampled from a man aged 25-45 years in good health.

The CDR3 loop is CASSVSPGGYNSPLHF. The CDR3 DNA reads as TGTGCCAGCAGCGTAAGTCCAGGGGGATATAATTCACCCCTCCACTTT. This sequence joins TRBV9 and TRBJ1-6; TRBD1 agrees at 7 bases. Germline loops: CDR1 SGDLS, CDR2 YYNGEE. This CDR3 contains 16 residues. The V and J ends lost 1 base and 4 bases, in that order; junction bases with no gene match: 5. Together with reference TRBV9 and TRBJ1-6, the CDR3 gives the full variable domain: DSGVTQTPKHLITATGQRVTLRCSPRSGDLSVYWYQQSLDQGLQFLIQYYNGEERAKGNILERFSAQQFPDLHSELNLSSLELGDSALYFCASSVSPGGYNSPLHFGNGTRLTVT.

The chain links TRBV21-1 to TRBJ2-5; whether TRBD2, the table's D call, matches the DNA was not checked. TRBV21-1 is given as a pseudogene. This CDR3 contains 17 residues. DNA for the CDR3: TGTGCCAGCAGCAAATTGTTCGATAATCGCGGGGGTAAGACCCAGTACTTC. Translated: CASSKLFDNRGGKTQYF.

The chain joins TRBV18 to TRBJ1-2; D possibly corresponds to TRBD1 (6 bases). The CDR3 covers 14 residues. V was shortened by 3 bases and J by 1 base, with 9 bases between the two germline ends. Germline CDR1 reads KGHSH; CDR2 reads LQKENI. CDR3: CASSPDSINYGYTF. The CDR3 region has the DNA TGTGCCAGCTCACCGGACAGTATTAACTATGGCTACACCTTC.

The chain is built from TRBV19 and TRBJ2-2; no clear D. Trimming removed 4 bases from V and 6 bases from J, with 15 bases in between. The CDR3 consists of 15 residues. The germline CDR1 and CDR2 sequences are LNHDA and SQIVND (reference sequence). Here the CDR3 reads CASSKWGEIPGELFF. For the CDR3, the DNA is TGTGCCAGTAGTAAATGGGGTGAAATACCCGGGGAGCTGTTTTTT. Full variable domain (outside the CDR3, taken from reference TRBV19 and TRBJ2-2): DGGITQSPKYLFRKEGQNVTLSCEQNLNHDAMYWYRQDPGQGLRLIYYSQIVNDFQKGDIAEGYSVSREKKESFPLTVTSAQKNPTAFYLCASSKWGEIPGELFFGEGSRLTVL.

The V call is TRBV7-6, the J call TRBJ2-1, with D hard to call. Germline V CDR1 and CDR2: SGHVS, FNYEAQ. The CDR3 extends over 12 amino acids. The germline V and J ends were trimmed by 4 bases and 10 bases, with 11 bases remaining between them. The CDR3 is CASSSRNGEQFF. The DNA for the CDR3 is TGTGCCAGCAGCTCCCGGAACGGAGAGCAGTTCTTC.

This chain connects TRBV4-1 to TRBJ2-3; weak D call: TRBD2 (6 bases). V gave up 8 bases and J gave up 7 bases, with 31 bases separating them. The CDR3 is 18 amino acids. Germline V gives CDR1 MGHRA, CDR2 YSYEKL. This CDR3 is CASLPGLARPNTGNTQYF. CDR3 DNA sequence: TGCGCCAGCCTCCCTGGGCTAGCGAGACCAAATACGGGGAATACGCAGTATTTT.

The chain combines TRBV5-4 with TRBJ2-5; D remains unclear. The CDR3 sequence is 13 residues long. Trimming removed 3 bases from V and 4 bases from J, with 10 bases in between. The germline V gene has CDR1 SGHNT and CDR2 YYREEE (reference sequence). CDR3: CASSSLPRETQYF. CDR3 nucleotide sequence: TGTGCCAGCAGCTCGCTGCCACGAGAGACCCAGTACTTC.

The rearrangement joins TRBV6-5 to TRBJ1-4; D uncertain. There are 13 residues in the CDR3. Germline values: CDR1 MNHEY, CDR2 SVGAGI. Trimming removed 6 bases at V and 4 bases at J, with 9 bases between. CDR3 DNA sequence: TGTGCCAGCAGGGGCTGGGGTAATGAAAAACTGTTTTTT. It translates to CASRGWGNEKLFF.

This chain links TRBV18 with TRBJ2-3; D gene uncertain. The V and J ends lost 6 bases and 0 bases respectively, with 7 bases between them. CDR1 is KGHSH and CDR2 is LQKENI in the germline V gene. The CDR3 is 13 residues long. The CDR3 nucleotides are TGTGCCAGCTCCCTTATTAGCACAGATACGCAGTATTTT. It is translated as CASSLISTDTQYF.

Only one count was recorded for this clone. The J gene is TRBJ2-7, the V gene TRBV6-1; the D is unclear. This CDR3 has 14 residues. The germline CDR1 and CDR2 sequences are MNHNS and SASEGT. V lost 2 bases to trimming and J lost 2 bases, with 10 bases between them. CDR3 nucleotide sequence: TGTGCCAGCAGTGAAAGTTGGAGCACCTACGAGCAGTACTTC. This gives the protein CASSESWSTYEQYF.

The chain has TRBV7-6 and TRBJ2-3; possibly TRBD1 for D (6 bases). This CDR3 contains 14 residues. Per germline, CDR1 SGHVS and CDR2 FNYEAQ. Trimming left V 5 bases short and J 4 bases short, with 13 bases between. The CDR3 nucleotides read TGTGCCAGCAGCCCCTCCTGGGGGCCAGATACGCAGTATTTT. Residues: CASSPSWGPDTQYF.

V usage is TRBV12-5 and J usage is TRBJ1-5; 7 bases fit TRBD1. The CDR3 has 15 residues. The trim removed 0 bases at V and 7 bases at J, leaving 6 bases unmatched. Looked up from germline, CDR1 is LGHNT and CDR2 is FRNRAP. The CDR3 nucleotides read TGTGCTAGTGGTTTGGTAGTAGGGGGCCGGCAGCCCCAGCATTTT. Protein sequence: CASGLVVGGRQPQHF.

This sequence joins TRBV5-1 and TRBJ1-2; tentative D call: TRBD1 (6 bases). The V gene lost 0 bases and the J gene lost 6 bases, with 15 bases spanning the gap. The CDR3 loop spans 15 amino acids. Germline V gene lookup returns CDR1 SGHRS and CDR2 YFSETQ. In nucleotides, the CDR3 is TGCGCCAGCAGCTTGGACAGGGTAGAAGTGGATGGCTACACCTTC. This translates into CASSLDRVEVDGYTF.

J is TRBJ1-3 and V is TRBV18; the D is unclear. The germline V gene has CDR1 KGHSH and CDR2 LQKENI. The V gene lost 3 bases and the J gene lost 2 bases, with 14 bases spanning the gap. CDR3 size: 16 residues. The CDR3: CASSPTPRGTGNTIYF. The CDR3 nucleotides are TGTGCCAGCTCACCGACCCCCCGGGGAACTGGAAACACCATATATTTT.

The chain uses TRBV7-2 and TRBJ2-5, with D possibly TRBD1 on 5 matching bases. V lost 2 bases to trimming and J lost 5 bases, with 12 bases between them. Per germline, CDR1 SGHTA and CDR2 FQGNSA. The CDR3 is 14 residues long. The CDR3 coding sequence is TGTGCCAGCAGCTTACAGTCAGGGCTTGAGACCCAGTACTTC. Its protein is CASSLQSGLETQYF. The full variable domain, rest sourced from reference TRBV7-2 and TRBJ2-5, is GAGVSQSPSNKVTEKGKDVELRCDPISGHTALYWYRQSLGQGLEFLIYFQGNSAPDKSGLPSDRFSAERTGGSVSTLTIQRTQQEDSAVYLCASSLQSGLETQYFGPGTRLLVL.

The rearrangement uses TRBV7-8 and TRBJ2-3; the D gene is possibly TRBD1 (6 bases). V was trimmed by 8 bases and J by 0 bases, leaving 12 bases between them. The CDR3 spans 14 residues. CDR1 is SGHVS, CDR2 FQNEAQ, per germline. CDR3 amino acids: CASGRQDSTDTQYF. The CDR3 region has the DNA TGTGCCAGCGGCCGACAGGATAGCACAGATACGCAGTATTTT.

Concerning this clone: Other DNA sequences of this sample code for an identical CDR3. The gene calls are TRBV5-4 and TRBJ2-7; 13 bases align to TRBD2. The V gene end was trimmed by 4 bases and the J gene end by 1 base; junction bases not matched to a gene: 11. This CDR3 has 18 residues. Germline V gene lookup returns CDR1 SGHNT and CDR2 YYREEE (reference sequence). In nucleotides, the CDR3 is TGTGCCAGCAGCGTCTCCGGACTAGCGGGAGTTGGGTCCTACGAGCAGTACTTC. Its translation: CASSVSGLAGVGSYEQYF.

The chain uses TRBV27 and TRBJ1-1; D is ambiguous. In germline, CDR1 is MNHEY, CDR2 SMNVEV (reference sequence). The germline V and J ends were trimmed by 8 bases and 0 bases, with 13 bases remaining between them. This CDR3 contains 14 residues. CDR3 nucleotide sequence: TGTGCCAGCCTCCCCGGGGATTTGAACACTGAAGCTTTCTTT. Encoded protein: CASLPGDLNTEAFF.

In this sample, this clone turned up once. J is TRBJ2-7 and V is TRBV4-3; 9 bases map to TRBD1. The J segment lost 1 base and the V segment lost 0 bases, leaving 7 bases of the junction unmatched. Germline-derived CDR1 and CDR2 are LGHNA and YSLEER. The CDR3 is 17 amino acids. CDR3 protein: CASSQDLGTGISYEQYF. In DNA form, the CDR3 reads TGCGCCAGCAGCCAAGATCTAGGGACAGGGATTTCCTACGAGCAGTACTTC.

This clone appeared a few times. The gene calls are TRBV20-1 and TRBJ2-3; D unresolved. CDR1 and CDR2 from the germline V gene are DFQATT and SNEGSKA (reference sequence). This CDR3 is built from 11 residues. Trimming took 6 bases from V and 8 from J, leaving 12 bases between them. The CDR3 protein is CSAERASTQYF. DNA for the CDR3: TGCAGTGCCGAACGGGCCTCTACGCAGTATTTT.

Worth noting for this clone: One junction end disagrees with the germline gene, perhaps due to a read error. This sequence joins TRBV7-9 and TRBJ1-2; perhaps TRBD1 as D (5 bases). The germline gives CDR1 SEHNR, CDR2 FQNEAQ (reference sequence). This CDR3 region has 13 residues. This CDR3 is CACRLRAPGGYTF. CDR3 coding DNA: TGTGCCTGCAGGCTCAGGGCACCAGGTGGCTACACCTTC.

J is TRBJ2-2 and V is TRBV9; TRBD2 matches at 7 bases. The CDR3 runs to 16 residues. V shed 0 bases, J shed 4 bases, and the junction held 6 bases outside the gene matches. Germline values: CDR1 SGDLS, CDR2 YYNGEE. The CDR3 coding sequence is TGTGCCAGCAGCGTAGCGGCGGGAGTTCTCACCGGGGAGCTGTTTTTT. As protein: CASSVAAGVLTGELFF.

The CDR3: CASSPRLQGPTYEQYF. DNA of the CDR3: TGTGCCAGCTCACCACGGCTACAGGGACCTACCTACGAGCAGTACTTC. This chain connects TRBV18 to TRBJ2-7; D may be TRBD1 (6 bases). Germline lookup yields CDR1 KGHSH and CDR2 LQKENI. CDR3 size: 16 residues. The V and J ends lost 1 base and 2 bases respectively, with 15 bases between them.

Only one count was recorded for this clone. J is TRBJ1-2 and V is TRBV7-2; D gene unclear. From germline, CDR1 is SGHTA and CDR2 FQGNSA. The CDR3 covers 13 residues. Trimming removed 1 base at V and 5 bases at J, with 8 bases between. CDR3 protein: CASSLGSAYGYTF. Written as DNA, the CDR3 is TGTGCCAGCAGCTTAGGGTCAGCTTATGGCTACACCTTC.

The chain is built from TRBV6-6 and TRBJ2-5; a weak D match, TRBD1 (8 bases). Trimming cost V 7 bases and J 3 bases, with 21 bases left between them. This CDR3 contains 16 residues. The germline V gene encodes CDR1 MNHNY and CDR2 SVGAGI (reference sequence). The CDR3 loop reads CASTEAGTGAKETQYF. CDR3 DNA: TGTGCCAGCACCGAAGCGGGGACAGGCGCAAAAGAGACCCAGTACTTC.